Given below is one TCR beta chain in context. Its antigen is as yet unknown. Naive CD4 T cells were sorted as CD45RO-negative, CD62L-positive. TCRdb's copy holds only in-frame clones and misses some; the assay was immunoSEQ multiplex PCR. The sample yields roughly 80,000 clones, 80% to 95% seen once. This entry comes from a study of human versus mouse CDR3 diversity and MHC coevolution. Study outcomes and limitations: Human CDR3s averaged more deletions and insertions than mouse CDR3s. iCHAO1 estimated the human TCR beta repertoire at 1.6 million or so clonotypes. In humans, T-cell selection involved 6 or 7 MHC II alleles.

The germline V gene has CDR1 SGHTA and CDR2 FQGNSA. This CDR3 is built from 16 residues. Trimming cost V 5 bases and J 1 base, with 17 bases left between them. The material sequenced was naive CD4+ T cells from blood. Stated subset: CD45RO-negative CD62L-positive naive CD4 T cells. The sequence was obtained from a person aged 30 to 70 in good health. The rearrangement links TRBV7-2 to TRBJ1-1; a weak D match, TRBD1 (5 bases). The DNA for the CDR3 is TGTGCCAGCAGCCTACTCGGAACAGGAACGAACACTGAAGCTTTCTTT. Translation: CASSLLGTGTNTEAFF.